This T cell receptor (beta chain) stems from a study of T-cell reconstitution after alpha-beta-depleted transplantation in children. This clonotype was counted ten times or more. The target antigen is unknown. General study points: T-cell numbers and diversity one year post-transplant derived largely from freshly generated T cells. Diversity of TCRbeta at day 60 was high in some patients, arising from surviving recipient T cells and thymic progenitors. About two months after transplant, alpha-beta T cells reportedly came from several hundred expanded graft clones.

Unique molecular identifiers featured in how the TCRbeta library was prepared. TCRdb itself ran the PCR reads through MiXCR, one entry per CDR3 protein. Here the sample spans about a million distinct CDR3 sequences, about 26% being singletons. CDR1 is LGHDT, CDR2 YNNKEL, per germline (reference sequence). Trimming removed 4 bases at V and 3 bases at J, with 10 bases between. This CDR3 has 13 residues. This clonotype was sampled from a boy younger than two who had a stem cell transplant for SCID, so the T cells may come from the graft donor. V is TRBV3-1 and J is TRBJ2-7; no clear D gene. The sequences come from PBMCs, mostly from graft donor cells, collected 360 days after TCRalphabeta/CD19-depleted stem cell transplant. DNA of the CDR3: TGTGCCAGCAGCCCAGAGTCATACTACGAGCAGTACTTC. It specifies CASSPESYYEQYF.